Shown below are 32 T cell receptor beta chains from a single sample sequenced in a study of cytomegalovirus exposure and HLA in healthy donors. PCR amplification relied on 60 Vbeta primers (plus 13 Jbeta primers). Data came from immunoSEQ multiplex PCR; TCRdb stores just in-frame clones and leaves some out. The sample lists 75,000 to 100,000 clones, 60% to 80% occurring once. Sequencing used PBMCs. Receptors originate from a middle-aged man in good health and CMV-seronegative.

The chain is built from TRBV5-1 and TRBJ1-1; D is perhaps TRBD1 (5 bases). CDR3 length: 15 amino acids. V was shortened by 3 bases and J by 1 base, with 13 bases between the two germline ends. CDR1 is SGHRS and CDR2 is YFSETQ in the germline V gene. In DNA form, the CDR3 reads TGCGCCAGCAGCTCCGACAGAACCCAGAACACTGAAGCTTTCTTT. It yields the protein CASSSDRTQNTEAFF.

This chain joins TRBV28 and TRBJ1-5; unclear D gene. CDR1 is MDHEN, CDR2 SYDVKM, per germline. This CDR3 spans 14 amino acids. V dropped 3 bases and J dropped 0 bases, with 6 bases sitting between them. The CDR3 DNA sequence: TGTGCCAGCAGTTTCAGTTATAGCAATCAGCCCCAGCATTTT. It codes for CASSFSYSNQPQHF. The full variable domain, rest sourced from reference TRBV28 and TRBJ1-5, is DVKVTQSSRYLVKRTGEKVFLECVQDMDHENMFWYRQDPGLGLRLIYFSYDVKMKEKGDIPEGYSVSREKKERFSLILESASTNQTSMYLCASSFSYSNQPQHFGDGTRLSIL.

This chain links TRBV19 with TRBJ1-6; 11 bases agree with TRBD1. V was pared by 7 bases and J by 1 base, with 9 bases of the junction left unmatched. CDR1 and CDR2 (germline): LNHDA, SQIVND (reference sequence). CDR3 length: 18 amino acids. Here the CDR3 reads CASTPYGQGASYNSPLHF. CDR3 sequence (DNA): TGTGCCAGTACCCCATACGGACAGGGGGCTTCCTATAATTCACCCCTCCACTTT.

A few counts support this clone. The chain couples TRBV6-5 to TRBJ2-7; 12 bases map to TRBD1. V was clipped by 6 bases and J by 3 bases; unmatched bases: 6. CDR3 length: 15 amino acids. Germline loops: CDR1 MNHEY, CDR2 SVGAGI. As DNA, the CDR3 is TGTGCCAGCAGAAGGGGACAGGGGGCGATCTACGAGCAGTACTTC. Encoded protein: CASRRGQGAIYEQYF.

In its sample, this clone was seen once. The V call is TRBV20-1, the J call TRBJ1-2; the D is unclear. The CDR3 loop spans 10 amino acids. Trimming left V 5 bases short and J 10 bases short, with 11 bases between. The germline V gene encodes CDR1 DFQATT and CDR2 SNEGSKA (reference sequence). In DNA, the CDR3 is TGCAGTGCTCGATACAAAGACTACACCTTC. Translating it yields CSARYKDYTF.

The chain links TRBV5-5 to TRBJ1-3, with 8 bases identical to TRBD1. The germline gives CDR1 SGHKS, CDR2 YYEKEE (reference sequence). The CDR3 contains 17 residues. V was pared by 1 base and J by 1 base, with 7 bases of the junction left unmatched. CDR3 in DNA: TGTGCCAGCAGCTTGTATTCCAGGGGGCAGTCTGGAAACACCATATATTTT. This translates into CASSLYSRGQSGNTIYF.

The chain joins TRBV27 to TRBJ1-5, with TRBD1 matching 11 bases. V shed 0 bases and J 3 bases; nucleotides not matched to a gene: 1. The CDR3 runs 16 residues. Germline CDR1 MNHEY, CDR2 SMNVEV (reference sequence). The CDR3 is CASSLSGQGDNQPQHF. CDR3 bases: TGTGCCAGCAGTTTATCGGGACAGGGGGACAATCAGCCCCAGCATTTT.

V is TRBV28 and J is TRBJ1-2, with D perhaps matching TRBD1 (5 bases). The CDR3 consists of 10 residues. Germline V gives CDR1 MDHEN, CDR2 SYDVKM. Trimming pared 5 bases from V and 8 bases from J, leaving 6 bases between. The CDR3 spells CASSRGGYTF. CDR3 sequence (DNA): TGTGCCAGCAGTAGGGGAGGCTACACCTTC.

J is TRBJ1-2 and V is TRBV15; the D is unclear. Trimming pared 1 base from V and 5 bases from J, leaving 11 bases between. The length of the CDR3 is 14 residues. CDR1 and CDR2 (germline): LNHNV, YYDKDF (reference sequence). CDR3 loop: CATSRGEGRYGYTF. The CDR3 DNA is TGTGCCACCAGCAGAGGTGAGGGAAGGTATGGCTACACCTTC.

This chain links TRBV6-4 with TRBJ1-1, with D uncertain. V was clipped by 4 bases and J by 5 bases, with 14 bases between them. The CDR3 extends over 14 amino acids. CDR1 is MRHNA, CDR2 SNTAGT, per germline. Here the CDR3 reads CASSANGEETEAFF. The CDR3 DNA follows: TGTGCCAGCAGTGCTAATGGCGAGGAGACTGAAGCTTTCTTT.

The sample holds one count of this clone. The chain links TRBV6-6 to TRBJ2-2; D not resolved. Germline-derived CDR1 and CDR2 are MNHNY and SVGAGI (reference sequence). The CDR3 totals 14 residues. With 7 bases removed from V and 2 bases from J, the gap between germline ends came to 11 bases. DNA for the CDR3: TGTGCCAGCACCGAAACAGATAACACCGGGGAGCTGTTTTTT. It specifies CASTETDNTGELFF.

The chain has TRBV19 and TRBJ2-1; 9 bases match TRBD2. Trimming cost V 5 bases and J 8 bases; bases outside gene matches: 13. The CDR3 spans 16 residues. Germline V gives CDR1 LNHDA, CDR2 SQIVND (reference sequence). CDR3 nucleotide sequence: TGTGCCAGTAGTTCGGTGACTAGCGGTATACGGTATGAGCAGTTCTTC. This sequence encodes CASSSVTSGIRYEQFF. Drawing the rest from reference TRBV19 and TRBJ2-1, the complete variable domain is DGGITQSPKYLFRKEGQNVTLSCEQNLNHDAMYWYRQDPGQGLRLIYYSQIVNDFQKGDIAEGYSVSREKKESFPLTVTSAQKNPTAFYLCASSSVTSGIRYEQFFGPGTRLTVL.

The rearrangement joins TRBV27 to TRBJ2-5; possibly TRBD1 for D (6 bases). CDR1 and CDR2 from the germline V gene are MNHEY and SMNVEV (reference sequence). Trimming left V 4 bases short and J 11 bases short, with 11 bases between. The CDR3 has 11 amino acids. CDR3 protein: CASSSAGEQYF. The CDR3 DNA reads TGTGCCAGCAGTTCGGCAGGGGAGCAGTACTTC.

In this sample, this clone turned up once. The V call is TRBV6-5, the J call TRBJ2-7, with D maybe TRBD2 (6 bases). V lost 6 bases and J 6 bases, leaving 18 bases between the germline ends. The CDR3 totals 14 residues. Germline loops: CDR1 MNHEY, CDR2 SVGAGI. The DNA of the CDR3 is TGTGCCAGCAGCCGGAGGAGGGTAGGATCCGAGCAGTACTTC. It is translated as CASSRRRVGSEQYF.

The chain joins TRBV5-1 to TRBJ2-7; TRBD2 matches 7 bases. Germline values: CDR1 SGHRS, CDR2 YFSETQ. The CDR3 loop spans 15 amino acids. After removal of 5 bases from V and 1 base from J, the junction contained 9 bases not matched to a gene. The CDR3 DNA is TGCGCCAGCAGTTCTCGCGGGAGAGCGTCCTACGAGCAGTACTTC. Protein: CASSSRGRASYEQYF.

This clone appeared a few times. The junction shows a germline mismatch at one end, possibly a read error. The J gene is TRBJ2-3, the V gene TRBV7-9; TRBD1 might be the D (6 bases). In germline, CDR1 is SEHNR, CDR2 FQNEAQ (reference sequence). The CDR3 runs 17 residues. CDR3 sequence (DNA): TGTTCCAGCAGCCCATACCCTAGGGGGAGAGGGACAGATACGCAGTATTTT. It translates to CSSSPYPRGRGTDTQYF.

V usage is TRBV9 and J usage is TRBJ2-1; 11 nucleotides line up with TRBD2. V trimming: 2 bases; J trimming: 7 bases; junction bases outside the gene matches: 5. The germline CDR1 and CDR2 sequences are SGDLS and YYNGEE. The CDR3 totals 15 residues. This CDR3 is CASSVIAGGQNEQFF. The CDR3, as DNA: TGTGCCAGCAGCGTCATAGCGGGGGGGCAGAATGAGCAGTTCTTC.

The CDR3 protein is CASSLGPTYNSPLHF. CDR3 DNA sequence: TGTGCCAGCAGCTTAGGGCCGACCTATAATTCACCCCTCCACTTT. The J gene is TRBJ1-6, the V gene TRBV7-3; D gene unclear. The CDR3 extends over 15 amino acids. V was clipped by 2 bases and J by 2 bases, with 7 bases between them. CDR1 is SGHTA, CDR2 FQGTGA, per germline.

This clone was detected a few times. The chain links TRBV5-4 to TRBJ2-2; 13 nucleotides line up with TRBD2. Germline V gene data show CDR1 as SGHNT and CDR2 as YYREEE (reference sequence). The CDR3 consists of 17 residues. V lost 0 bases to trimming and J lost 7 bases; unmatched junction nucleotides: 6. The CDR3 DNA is TGTGCCAGCAGCTTGGGACTAGCGGGGGGCCTCGGCGGGGAGCTGTTTTTT. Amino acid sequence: CASSLGLAGGLGGELFF.

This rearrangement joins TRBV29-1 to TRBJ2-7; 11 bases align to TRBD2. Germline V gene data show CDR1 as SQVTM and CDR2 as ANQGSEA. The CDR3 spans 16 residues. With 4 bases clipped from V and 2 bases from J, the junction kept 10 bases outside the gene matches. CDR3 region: CSVATSGSVRPYEQYF. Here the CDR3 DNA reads TGCAGCGTTGCTACTAGCGGGAGTGTTCGACCCTACGAGCAGTACTTC.

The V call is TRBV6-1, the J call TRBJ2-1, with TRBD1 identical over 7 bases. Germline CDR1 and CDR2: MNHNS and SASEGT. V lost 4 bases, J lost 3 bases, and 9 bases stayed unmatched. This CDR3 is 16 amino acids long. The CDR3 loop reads CASSGSTGISYNEQFF. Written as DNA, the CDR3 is TGTGCCAGCAGTGGCTCGACAGGGATTAGCTACAATGAGCAGTTCTTC.

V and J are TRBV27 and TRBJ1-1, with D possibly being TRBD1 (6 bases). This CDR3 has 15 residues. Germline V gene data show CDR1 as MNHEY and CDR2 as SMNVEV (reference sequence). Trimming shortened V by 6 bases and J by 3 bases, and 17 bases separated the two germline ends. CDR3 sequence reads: CASRGGGVTHTEAFF. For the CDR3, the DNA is TGTGCCAGCAGGGGAGGGGGGGTAACCCACACTGAAGCTTTCTTT.

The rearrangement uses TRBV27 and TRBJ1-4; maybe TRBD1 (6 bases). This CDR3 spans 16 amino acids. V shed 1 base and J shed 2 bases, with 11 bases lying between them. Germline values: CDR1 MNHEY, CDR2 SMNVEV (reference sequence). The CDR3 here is CASSLWGGATNEKLFF. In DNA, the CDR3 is TGTGCCAGCAGTTTATGGGGGGGCGCGACTAATGAAAAACTGTTTTTT.

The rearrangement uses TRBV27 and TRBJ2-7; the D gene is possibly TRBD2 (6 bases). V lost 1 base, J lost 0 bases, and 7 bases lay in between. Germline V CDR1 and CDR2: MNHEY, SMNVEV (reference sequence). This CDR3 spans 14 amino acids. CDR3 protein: CASSLYGSSYEQYF. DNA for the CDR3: TGTGCCAGCAGTTTATACGGGAGCTCCTACGAGCAGTACTTC.

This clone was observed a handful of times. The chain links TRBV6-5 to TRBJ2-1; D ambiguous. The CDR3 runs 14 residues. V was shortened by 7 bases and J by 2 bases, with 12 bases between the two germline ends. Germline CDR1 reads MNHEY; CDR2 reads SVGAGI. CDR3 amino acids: CASKGENTYNEQFF. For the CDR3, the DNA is TGTGCCAGCAAAGGAGAGAACACCTACAATGAGCAGTTCTTC.

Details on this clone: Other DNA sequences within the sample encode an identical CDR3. In DNA form, the CDR3 reads TGTGCCAGCAGTTCAGGAGGGACTGAAGCTTTCTTT. This gives the protein CASSSGGTEAFF. The chain joins TRBV28 to TRBJ1-1; D is undetermined. The CDR3 is made up of 12 amino acids. In germline, CDR1 is MDHEN, CDR2 SYDVKM. V gave up 4 bases and J gave up 5 bases, with 8 bases separating them.

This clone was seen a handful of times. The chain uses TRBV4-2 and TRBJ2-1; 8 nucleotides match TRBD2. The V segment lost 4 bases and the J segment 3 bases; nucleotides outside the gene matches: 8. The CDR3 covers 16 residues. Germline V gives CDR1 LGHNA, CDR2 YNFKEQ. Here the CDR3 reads CASSLETSVHYNEQFF. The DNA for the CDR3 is TGTGCCAGCAGCCTTGAGACTAGCGTTCACTACAATGAGCAGTTCTTC.

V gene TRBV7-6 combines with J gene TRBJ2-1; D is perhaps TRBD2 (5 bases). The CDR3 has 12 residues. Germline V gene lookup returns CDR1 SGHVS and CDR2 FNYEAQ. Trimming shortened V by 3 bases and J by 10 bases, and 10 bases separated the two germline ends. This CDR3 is CASSFVGGEQFF. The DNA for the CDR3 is TGTGCCAGCAGCTTTGTTGGAGGCGAGCAGTTCTTC.

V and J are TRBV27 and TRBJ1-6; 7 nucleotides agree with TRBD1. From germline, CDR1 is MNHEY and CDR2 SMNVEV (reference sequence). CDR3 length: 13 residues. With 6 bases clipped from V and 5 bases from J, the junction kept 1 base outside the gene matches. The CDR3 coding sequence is TGTGCCAGCAGAGGACAGGATAATTCACCCCTCCACTTT. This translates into CASRGQDNSPLHF.

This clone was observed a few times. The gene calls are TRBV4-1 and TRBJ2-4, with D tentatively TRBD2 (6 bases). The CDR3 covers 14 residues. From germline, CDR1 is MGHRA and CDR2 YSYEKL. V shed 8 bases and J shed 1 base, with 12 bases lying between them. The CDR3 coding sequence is TGCGCCAGCGGGGACTCGGTTGCCAAAAACATTCAGTACTTC. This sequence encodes CASGDSVAKNIQYF.

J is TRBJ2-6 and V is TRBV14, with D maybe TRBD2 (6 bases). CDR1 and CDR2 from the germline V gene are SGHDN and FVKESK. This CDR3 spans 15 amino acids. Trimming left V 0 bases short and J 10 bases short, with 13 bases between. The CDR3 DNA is TGTGCCAGCAGCCAAGAGGCAGGGAGGCGGAACGTCCTGACTTTC. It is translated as CASSQEAGRRNVLTF.

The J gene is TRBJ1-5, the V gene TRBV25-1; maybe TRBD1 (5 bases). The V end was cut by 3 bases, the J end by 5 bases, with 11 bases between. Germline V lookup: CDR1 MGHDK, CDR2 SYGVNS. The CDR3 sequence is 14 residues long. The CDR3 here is CASSEPGGDQPQHF. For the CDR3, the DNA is TGTGCCAGCAGTGAGCCGGGGGGGGATCAGCCCCAGCATTTT.